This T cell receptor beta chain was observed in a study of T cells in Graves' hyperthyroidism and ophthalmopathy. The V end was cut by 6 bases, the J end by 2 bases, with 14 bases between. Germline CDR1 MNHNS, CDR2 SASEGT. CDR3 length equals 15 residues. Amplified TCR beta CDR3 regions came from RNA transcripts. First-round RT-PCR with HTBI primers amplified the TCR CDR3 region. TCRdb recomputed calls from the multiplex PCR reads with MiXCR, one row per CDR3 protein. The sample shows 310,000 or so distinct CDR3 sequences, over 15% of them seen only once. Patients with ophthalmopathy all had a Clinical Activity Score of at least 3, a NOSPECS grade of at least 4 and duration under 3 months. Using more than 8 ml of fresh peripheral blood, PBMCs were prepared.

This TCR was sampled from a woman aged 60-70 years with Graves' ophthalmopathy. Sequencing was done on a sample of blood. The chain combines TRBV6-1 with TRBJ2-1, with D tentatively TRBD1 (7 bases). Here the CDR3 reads CASSPQGGPYNEQFF. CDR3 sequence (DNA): TGTGCCAGCAGCCCTCAGGGGGGCCCCTACAATGAGCAGTTCTTC.